These T cell receptor beta chains were read from a single sample in a study of CD8+CD57+ T cells in acquired aplastic anemia. MiXCR, run by TCRdb on the reads, gives a single entry per CDR3 protein. The sample lists about 220,000 distinct CDR3 sequences; roughly half were seen once. Material: sorted CD4+, CD8+, or CD8+CD57+ T cells (not recorded which) from PBMCs. Receptor source: a human donor with aplastic anemia. Each CDR3 is given with its conserved first and last residue.

J gene	V gene	CDR3 protein
TRBJ2-1	TRBV7-9	CASSLGRDLAGAISYNEQFF
TRBJ1-5	TRBV7-8	CASSPRRSHSNQPQHF
TRBJ1-6	TRBV20-1	CSAVDVTGSPLHF
TRBJ1-1	TRBV7-9	CASSPLENTEAFF
TRBJ2-7	TRBV24-1	CATSPRTSYEQYF
TRBJ2-7	TRBV13	CASSLKDRPEEQYF
TRBJ2-3	TRBV9	CASSVRPADTQYF
TRBJ1-1	TRBV9	CASSVGARARVATGAFF
TRBJ1-1	TRBV19	CASSFGQMNTEAFF
TRBJ1-6	TRBV10-3	CAISGGPGTLHF
TRBJ2-3	TRBV10-3	CAISDSKAAGGPEDTQYF
TRBJ2-6	TRBV5-1	CASSSATPPAGANVLTF
TRBJ2-5	TRBV2	CASEVEGGIGGTQYF
TRBJ1-1	TRBV20-1	CSAPDSSQNTEAFF
TRBJ2-1	TRBV10-3	CAISESVSGRYNEQFF
TRBJ2-7	TRBV7-6	CASSLGGQGATLYEQYF
TRBJ1-3	TRBV6-9	CASSDRADSGNTIYF
TRBJ2-7	TRBV4-3	CASSHRGGTYEQYF
TRBJ2-7	TRBV27	CASSHQTWTESYEQYF
TRBJ2-7	TRBV12-3/TRBV12-4	CASSLGAGPQYEQYF
TRBJ1-1	TRBV28	CASSSGHTEAFF
TRBJ1-6	TRBV25-1	CASSDRAASPLHF
TRBJ1-6	TRBV7-2	CASSLGQGSSYNSPLHF
TRBJ2-3	TRBV15	CATSSLGDRGTDTQYF
TRBJ2-7	TRBV7-9	CASSLARTGVHEQYF
TRBJ1-2	TRBV11-1	CASSLDGVYYGYTF
TRBJ2-6	TRBV9	CASSVEGGVNVLTF
TRBJ2-1	TRBV4-1	CASSGFLAGAPDNEQFF
TRBJ2-1	TRBV20-1	CSARDSSSYNEQFF
TRBJ2-1	TRBV7-2	CASSRASVNEQFF
TRBJ2-7	TRBV2	CASSLRAGYYEQYF
TRBJ2-7	TRBV29-1	CSAETGGAEQYF
TRBJ2-3	TRBV25-1	CASSEGATSTDTQYF
TRBJ2-3	TRBV7-2	CASSLPMDTQYF
TRBJ1-1	TRBV9	CASSVDGALRAAEAFF
TRBJ2-7	TRBV15	CATSTAGALSYEQYF
TRBJ1-1	TRBV20-1	CSARSSLTEAFF
TRBJ1-2	TRBV7-2	CASSAVGPSYGYTF
TRBJ2-5	TRBV29-1	CSVDGSGAGQETQYF
TRBJ2-7	TRBV20-1	CSAGGGSLSYEQYF
TRBJ2-7	TRBV14	CASSPLRAVGYEQYF
TRBJ2-7	TRBV24-1	CATSRESGSYEQYF
TRBJ2-7	TRBV25-1	CASSDTGRNSYEQYF
TRBJ2-2	TRBV6-5	CASSYSMTGELFF
TRBJ1-1	TRBV7-3	CASSLMRGNTEAFF
TRBJ2-5	TRBV15	CATPASGHQETQYF
TRBJ1-2	TRBV6-5	CASSYQSNYGYTF
TRBJ2-5	TRBV19	CASSTLRDRGRETQYF
TRBJ2-5	TRBV9	CASSDTRRREQETQYF
TRBJ2-1	TRBV6-5	CASSPGGGGEQFF